This T cell receptor beta chain originates from a study of blood T cells in healthy people across ages. Study outcomes and limitations: The fall in TCR beta diversity per million T cells was roughly linear with age. A strong correlation was seen between TCR beta diversity and naive T cell percentage.

The use of a sample-barcoded 5' primer and a J-beta primer mix characterized a second PCR of about 7 to 12 cycles. CDR3-containing paired-end reads numbered at least 2.5 million in each sample. TCRdb re-derived calls from the 5' RACE reads in MiXCR, one entry per CDR3 protein. The table shows more than 500,000 distinct CDR3 sequences, with 25% to 30% occurring only once. This clonotype was detected a few times. No antigen is known for it. J was trimmed by 1 base and V by 2 bases; bases with no gene match: 4. The CDR3 totals 16 residues. Germline V gene sequence: CDR1 SGHRS, CDR2 YFSETQ. Sequencing was done on a sample of blood. The chain couples TRBV5-1 to TRBJ1-1, with 11 bases aligning to TRBD1. The TCR sequence derives from a woman aged 70-85 years in good health. DNA for the CDR3: TGCGCCAGCAGCTTCGGACAGGGGGCTAAGAACACTGAAGCTTTCTTT. Encoded protein: CASSFGQGAKNTEAFF.